These 15 T cell receptor beta chains share one sample of origin, sequenced in a study of TIL therapy for anti-PD-1-resistant metastatic lung cancer. As to time point: pre-treatment sample, taken before nivolumab and TIL therapy. The immunoSEQ assay was v3. Sequenced by immunoSEQ multiplex PCR; TCRdb stores in-frame clones only, minus some. The sample lists around 20,000 clones, roughly 85% occurring once. The source material was blood, sampled at baseline. These receptors were collected from a person aged 25 to 85 with non-small cell lung cancer.

In DNA form, the CDR3 reads TGTGCCAGCAGGGAGAGGGACGCTTGGGGGGAGCAGTACTTC. Amino acids: CASRERDAWGEQYF. J is TRBJ2-7 and V is TRBV28, with D perhaps given as TRBD1 or TRBD2 (5 bases each). CDR3 length equals 14 residues. CDR1 MDHEN and CDR2 SYDVKM come from the germline V gene. The V gene lost 6 bases and the J gene lost 7 bases, with 19 bases spanning the gap.

The chain has TRBV11-2 and TRBJ2-7; 10 bases fit TRBD1. The CDR3 is 17 amino acids. With 2 bases clipped from V and 0 bases from J, the junction kept 7 bases outside the gene matches. CDR1 and CDR2 from the germline V gene are SGHAT and FQNNGV. The CDR3 DNA reads as TGTGCCAGCAGCTTAAGGGGGGGACAGGGGACCTCCTACGAGCAGTACTTC. Translation: CASSLRGGQGTSYEQYF.

J is TRBJ2-5 and V is TRBV7-2, with D tentatively TRBD2 (5 bases). Trimming took 1 base from V and 4 from J, leaving 19 bases between them. CDR3 size: 17 residues. Per germline, CDR1 SGHTA and CDR2 FQGNSA. Here the CDR3 DNA reads TGTGCCAGCAGCTTAGTTCAGGCTAGCTTCTTGGGAGAGACCCAGTACTTC. This gives the protein CASSLVQASFLGETQYF.

The chain recombines TRBV6-5 with TRBJ2-3; D not resolved. Germline V gives CDR1 MNHEY, CDR2 SVGAGI. V lost 6 bases to trimming and J lost 4 bases, with 17 bases between them. The CDR3 contains 15 residues. For the CDR3, the DNA is TGTGCCAGCAGATCGACCATAGGCATCGCAGATACGCAGTATTTT. Translation: CASRSTIGIADTQYF.

The chain joins TRBV7-9 to TRBJ1-1, with D possibly TRBD1 on 5 matching bases. The CDR3 is 15 residues long. Looked up from germline, CDR1 is SEHNR and CDR2 is FQNEAQ (reference sequence). V was clipped by 8 bases and J by 0 bases, with 16 bases between them. CDR3 residues: CASVAAGRMNTEAFF. The CDR3 nucleotides are TGTGCCAGCGTTGCGGCGGGACGGATGAACACTGAAGCTTTCTTT.

The J gene is TRBJ2-3, the V gene TRBV11-3; a weak D match, TRBD2 (5 bases). Trimming removed 3 bases from V and 6 bases from J, with 7 bases in between. Germline V gives CDR1 SGHNT, CDR2 YENEEA. This CDR3 region has 12 residues. The CDR3 loop reads CASSFGEDTQYF. The CDR3 coding sequence is TGTGCCAGCAGCTTCGGGGAGGATACGCAGTATTTT.

V and J are TRBV28 and TRBJ1-2; D is undetermined. The CDR3 has 15 residues. Between the trimmed V and J ends, which lost 6 bases and 4 bases, there was a span of 18 bases. From germline, CDR1 is MDHEN and CDR2 SYDVKM. The CDR3 sequence: CASRPNTPRAYGYTF. The CDR3 DNA reads TGTGCCAGCAGACCAAACACCCCTAGGGCCTATGGCTACACCTTC.

This chain connects TRBV29-1 to TRBJ2-7; TRBD2 matches at 8 bases. V shed 5 bases, J shed 0 bases, and the junction held 12 bases outside the gene matches. This CDR3 spans 16 amino acids. CDR1 and CDR2 (germline): SQVTM, ANQGSEA. CDR3 in DNA: TGCAGCGTTCGTGGGGGAGTCGGGAGGGCCTCCTACGAGCAGTACTTC. Translation: CSVRGGVGRASYEQYF.

V gene TRBV11-3 combines with J gene TRBJ2-7; tentative D call: TRBD1 (6 bases). There are 14 residues in the CDR3. V was trimmed by 4 bases and J by 5 bases, leaving 15 bases between them. CDR1 SGHNT and CDR2 YENEEA come from the germline V gene. CDR3 nucleotides: TGTGCCAGCAGCTCCCGGACAGAAAATAACGAGCAGTACTTC. Protein sequence: CASSSRTENNEQYF.

The rearrangement uses TRBV6-1 and TRBJ2-1, with a tentative D call TRBD2 (7 bases). With 1 base removed from V and 8 bases from J, the gap between germline ends came to 15 bases. Germline V gene sequence: CDR1 MNHNS, CDR2 SASEGT. The CDR3 runs to 15 residues. CDR3 in amino acids: CASSEGERGRDEQFF. CDR3 nucleotide sequence: TGTGCCAGCAGTGAAGGGGAAAGGGGGAGGGATGAGCAGTTCTTC.

The chain recombines TRBV18 with TRBJ1-1; maybe TRBD1 (5 bases). The CDR3 length is 14 residues. CDR1 is KGHSH and CDR2 is LQKENI in the germline V gene. The V end lost 2 bases, the J end lost 4 bases, and 11 bases lay between the germline ends. CDR3 coding DNA: TGTGCCAGCTCACCAGGGGGTCGGGGCACTGAAGCTTTCTTT. Translation gives CASSPGGRGTEAFF.

The rearrangement uses TRBV5-1 and TRBJ2-7; TRBD1 agrees at 9 bases. Germline trimming cut 1 base from V and 5 bases from J; bases unmatched to any gene: 7. From germline, CDR1 is SGHRS and CDR2 YFSETQ. The CDR3 runs to 15 residues. The CDR3 DNA sequence: TGCGCCAGCAGCTTGTGGGGACAGGGAGGCCACGAGCAGTACTTC. Its translation: CASSLWGQGGHEQYF.

The chain links TRBV5-4 to TRBJ2-5; the D gene is possibly TRBD2 (5 bases). CDR3 size: 14 residues. V was shortened by 7 bases and J by 0 bases, with 13 bases between the two germline ends. Germline V gene sequence: CDR1 SGHNT, CDR2 YYREEE (reference sequence). The CDR3 bases are TGTGCCAGCTCCCCTCGAGGGAACCAAGAGACCCAGTACTTC. Translated, it gives CASSPRGNQETQYF.

The chain carries TRBV6-5 and TRBJ1-1; 10 nucleotides align to TRBD1. The germline gives CDR1 MNHEY, CDR2 SVGAGI. The V segment lost 2 bases and the J segment 4 bases; nucleotides outside the gene matches: 1. The CDR3 has 14 residues. Here the CDR3 reads CASSYGTGVTEAFF. In nucleotides, the CDR3 is TGTGCCAGCAGTTACGGGACAGGGGTCACTGAAGCTTTCTTT.

The V gene is TRBV9, the J gene TRBJ1-2; D unresolved. V dropped 0 bases and J dropped 0 bases, with 9 bases sitting between them. The CDR3 has 15 amino acids. Germline V gene lookup returns CDR1 SGDLS and CDR2 YYNGEE. The DNA of the CDR3 is TGTGCCAGCAGCGTAGGATGGGGTTCTAACTATGGCTACACCTTC. Encoded protein: CASSVGWGSNYGYTF.